The 27 T cell receptor beta chains listed next were all sequenced from one sample in a study of Graves' ophthalmopathy and Graves' hyperthyroidism. RNA transcripts were the template, and TCR beta CDR3 regions were amplified from them. First-round RT-PCR employed HTBI primers, with a second-round multiplex PCR after it. TCRdb re-derived calls from the multiplex PCR reads in MiXCR, one entry per CDR3 protein. The sample shows around 1,000,000 distinct CDR3 sequences, about 36% of them seen only once. The sequenced material came from peripheral blood or thyroid tissue (not recorded which). The receptors were sampled from an adult man with Graves' hyperthyroidism.

V gene TRBV12-3 or TRBV12-4 combines with J gene TRBJ2-7; 11 nucleotides agree with TRBD2. The V and J ends lost 6 bases and 2 bases, in that order; junction bases with no gene match: 3. This CDR3 is built from 14 residues. CDR3: CASSRGLAAYEQYF. The CDR3 coding sequence is TGTGCCAGCAGCAGGGGACTAGCGGCCTACGAGCAGTACTTC.

Comment on this clonotype: One end of the junction fails to match germline, which may point to a read error. The V gene is TRBV30, the J gene TRBJ1-1, with D unclear. The CDR3 extends over 12 amino acids. Looked up from germline, CDR1 is GTSNPN and CDR2 is SVGIG (reference sequence). For the CDR3, the DNA is TGTGCCTGGAGTGGGCGGAACACTGAAACTTTCTTT. Translating gives CAWSGRNTETFF.

The rearrangement links TRBV11-2 to TRBJ1-4; 7 nucleotides line up with TRBD1. V shed 3 bases, J shed 8 bases, and the junction held 6 bases outside the gene matches. Germline loops: CDR1 SGHAT, CDR2 FQNNGV. CDR3 length equals 14 residues. The CDR3 spells CASSFTGEGEKLFF. The DNA for the CDR3 is TGTGCCAGCAGCTTTACAGGGGAAGGAGAAAAACTGTTTTTT.

This sequence joins TRBV20-1 and TRBJ2-7; 10 nucleotides agree with TRBD1. Per the germline V gene, CDR1 is DFQATT and CDR2 is SNEGSKA (reference sequence). J was trimmed by 1 base and V by 5 bases; bases with no gene match: 5. The CDR3 extends over 14 amino acids. CDR3 amino acids: CSASDRGGSYEQYF. The CDR3 region has the DNA TGCAGTGCTTCGGACAGGGGGGGTTCCTACGAGCAGTACTTC.

CDR3 amino acids: CASSSPRGLTEAFF. CDR3 coding DNA: TGTGCCAGCAGTTCCCCCAGGGGTTTAACTGAAGCTTTCTTT. The gene calls are TRBV4-2 and TRBJ1-1; possibly TRBD1 for D (6 bases). This CDR3 has 14 residues. The germline V gene encodes CDR1 LGHNA and CDR2 YNFKEQ. With 6 bases removed from V and 5 bases from J, the gap between germline ends came to 16 bases.

CDR3 protein: CASNPNRRTNPYEQYF. The CDR3 DNA reads as TGTGCCAGCAACCCAAACAGGCGGACTAACCCTTACGAGCAGTACTTC. V and J are TRBV10-3 and TRBJ2-7; D is perhaps TRBD2 (6 bases). V was shortened by 10 bases and J by 4 bases, with 26 bases between the two germline ends. Germline V gene data show CDR1 as ENHRY and CDR2 as SYGVKD. CDR3 length equals 16 residues.

This clonotype was counted ten times or more. The rearrangement links TRBV20-1 to TRBJ1-5; TRBD1 agrees at 8 bases. The CDR3 consists of 16 residues. Germline CDR1 and CDR2: DFQATT and SNEGSKA (reference sequence). V dropped 5 bases and J dropped 5; count of bases not matched to a gene: 14. The CDR3 nucleotides are TGCAGTGCTCCGAGGACCGGACAGGGAAGGCATCAGCCCCAGCATTTT. Protein sequence: CSAPRTGQGRHQPQHF.

A word on this clonotype: Sequence at one end of the junction differs from germline and may be a read error. The gene calls are TRBV2 and TRBJ2-6; 10 bases agree with TRBD1. Germline V gives CDR1 SNHLY, CDR2 FYNNEI. The CDR3 sequence is 13 residues long. The CDR3 is CASSRQGAYVLTF. The CDR3 DNA is TGTGCCAGCAGCAGACAGGGGGCCTACGTCCTGACTTTC.

Many counts were recorded for this clonotype. The chain couples TRBV9 to TRBJ1-6; D is ambiguous. V lost 3 bases, J lost 7 bases, and 11 bases lay in between. Germline CDR1 is SGDLS and CDR2 is YYNGEE. The CDR3 consists of 14 residues. CDR3 loop: CASSAETQNSPLHF. For the CDR3, the DNA is TGTGCCAGCAGCGCCGAGACACAAAATTCACCCCTCCACTTT.

This clonotype was counted only a few times. This chain's CDR3 is CAISESWRDRVSDTQYF. DNA for the CDR3: TGTGCCATCAGTGAGTCGTGGAGGGACAGGGTGTCAGATACGCAGTATTTT. The J gene is TRBJ2-3, the V gene TRBV10-3; TRBD1 matches at 9 bases. CDR1 and CDR2 (germline): ENHRY, SYGVKD. V shed 0 bases and J 4 bases; nucleotides not matched to a gene: 8. This CDR3 is built from 17 residues.

As regards this clonotype: The conserved closing phenylalanine or tryptophan is absent in this CDR3, likely reflecting a read error. No DNA is shown, since the ends of the CDR3 on it are uncertain; the CDR3 is the one TCRdb lists. The rearrangement joins TRBV10-3 to TRBJ2-6; the table names TRBD2, a call not compared with the DNA. The CDR3 contains 8 residues when both ends are counted. Germline CDR1 reads ENHRY; CDR2 reads SYGVKD. The CDR3 spells CASSRKTS.

This clonotype was observed many times. The chain combines TRBV19 with TRBJ2-6; possible D gene TRBD2, 5 bases. Per the germline V gene, CDR1 is LNHDA and CDR2 is SQIVND (reference sequence). The CDR3 consists of 15 residues. With 6 bases removed from V and 2 bases from J, the gap between germline ends came to 11 bases. This CDR3 is CASSPGRAGANVLTF. The CDR3 nucleotides are TGTGCCAGTAGCCCCGGGCGGGCTGGGGCCAACGTCCTGACTTTC.

V is TRBV25-1 and J is TRBJ2-2, with a weak D call TRBD2 (5 bases). This CDR3 comprises 16 residues. From germline, CDR1 is MGHDK and CDR2 SYGVNS. Trimming took off 4 bases at V and 8 bases at J, with 20 bases between the two ends. The CDR3 DNA reads as TGTGCCAGCAGTGCCCGGGGTCTCCGCCGATTAGGGGAGCTGTTTTTT. Protein: CASSARGLRRLGELFF.

The rearrangement uses TRBV5-6 and TRBJ1-6, with D possibly being TRBD1 (6 bases). The germline V gene encodes CDR1 SGHDT and CDR2 YYEEEE. V dropped 2 bases and J dropped 11 bases, with 14 bases sitting between them. CDR3 length: 14 amino acids. The CDR3 DNA sequence: TGTGCCAGCAGCTTAGAGGCTCAGGGGACACCCCTCCACTTT. Encoded protein: CASSLEAQGTPLHF.

This clonotype has a count of ten or more. The chain employs TRBV12-3 or TRBV12-4 and TRBJ2-7, with 8 bases identical to TRBD1. The V and J ends lost 5 bases and 7 bases, in that order; junction bases with no gene match: 4. The CDR3 sequence is 12 residues long. DNA for the CDR3: TGTGCCAGCAGTGGACAGGGTGTTGAGCAGTACTTC. Its translation: CASSGQGVEQYF.

This clonotype showed up many times. This chain links TRBV7-2 with TRBJ1-5; D is undetermined. The germline V and J ends were trimmed by 1 base and 3 bases, with 10 bases remaining between them. Germline V gene sequence: CDR1 SGHTA, CDR2 FQGNSA. This CDR3 spans 15 amino acids. This CDR3 is CASSLEGSINQPQHF. The CDR3, as DNA: TGTGCCAGCAGCTTAGAAGGCTCTATCAATCAGCCCCAGCATTTT.

This clonotype turned up a few times. The rearrangement links TRBV6-5 to TRBJ2-7, with 7 positions matching TRBD1. With V trimmed by 6 bases and J by 3 bases, 8 bases remained unmatched. The CDR3 totals 14 residues. CDR1 and CDR2 (germline): MNHEY, SVGAGI. In nucleotides, the CDR3 is TGTGCCAGCAGCGAGACAGGGTTAGACTACGAGCAGTACTTC. Translating it yields CASSETGLDYEQYF.

This clonotype was found many times. The V and J genes are TRBV6-2 or TRBV6-3 and TRBJ2-5, with D perhaps matching TRBD1 or TRBD2 (5 bases each). The CDR3 is 11 residues long. In germline, CDR1 is MNHEY, CDR2 SVGEGT. V shed 7 bases and J shed 5 bases, with 8 bases lying between them. CDR3 residues: CASNEGETQYF. CDR3 coding DNA: TGTGCCAGCAACGAGGGGGAGACCCAGTACTTC.

Note on this clonotype: This clone may be a read error of a much larger clone one base away. The chain joins TRBV7-2 to TRBJ1-2; maybe TRBD1 (6 bases). Deletions cut 3 bases from V and 7 bases from J, with 12 bases between. Looked up from germline, CDR1 is SGHTA and CDR2 is FQGNSA. This CDR3 spans 13 amino acids. Written as DNA, the CDR3 is TGTGCCAGCAGCTTCCGGACAGATCGTGGCTACACCTTC. Protein product: CASSFRTDRGYTF.

CDR3 in DNA: TGTGCCAGCAGCCAAGCGGGGGGCGATAACACCATATATTTT. It encodes CASSQAGGDNTIYF. The chain joins TRBV3-1 to TRBJ1-3; tentative D call: TRBD1 (6 bases). V lost 1 base and J lost 7, with 11 bases in between. This CDR3 region has 14 residues. Per germline, CDR1 LGHDT and CDR2 YNNKEL (reference sequence).

A word on this clonotype: It may be a read error: a sequence one base away is much more abundant. Lacking the conserved final phenylalanine or tryptophan, this CDR3 likely reflects a read error. This rearrangement joins TRBV7-2 to TRBJ2-7; TRBD1 is a possible D gene (5 bases). V was shortened by 1 base and J by 6 bases, with 10 bases between the two germline ends. Germline-derived CDR1 and CDR2 are SGHTA and FQGNSA. The CDR3 runs 13 residues. The CDR3 reads CASSLVGASEQYL. CDR3 nucleotides: TGTGCCAGCAGCTTAGTTGGGGCATCCGAGCAGTACTTA.

Ten or more counts support this clonotype. This rearrangement joins TRBV24-1 to TRBJ1-4; 9 bases map to TRBD1. Trimming at V came to 4 bases and at J to 8 bases, leaving 7 bases not matched to a gene. In germline, CDR1 is KGHDR, CDR2 SFDVKD. The CDR3 totals 15 residues. This CDR3 is CATSDPGTGQEKLFF. The DNA of the CDR3 is TGTGCCACCAGTGACCCCGGGACAGGGCAAGAAAAACTGTTTTTT.

The chain employs TRBV10-3 and TRBJ2-7; 11 bases are a match to TRBD2. CDR1 is ENHRY, CDR2 SYGVKD, per germline. V was clipped by 5 bases and J by 4 bases; unmatched bases: 10. The CDR3 runs to 16 residues. CDR3 sequence: CAISSRTSGRVYEQYF. For the CDR3, the DNA is TGTGCCATCAGTTCTCGAACTAGCGGGAGAGTATACGAGCAGTACTTC.

V usage is TRBV9 and J usage is TRBJ2-3; D is uncertain. This CDR3 spans 13 amino acids. CDR1 and CDR2 from the germline V gene are SGDLS and YYNGEE. V lost 2 bases and J lost 5, with 9 bases in between. CDR3 residues: CASSVATGDTQYF. In DNA form, the CDR3 reads TGTGCCAGCAGCGTGGCGACTGGAGATACGCAGTATTTT.

This clonotype was detected ten times or more. The J gene is TRBJ2-5, the V gene TRBV7-6; D ambiguous. The germline V gene encodes CDR1 SGHVS and CDR2 FNYEAQ. The CDR3 is 14 residues long. The V end lost 5 bases, the J end lost 1 base, and 11 bases lay between the germline ends. The CDR3 nucleotides are TGTGCCAGCAGCCGAGAAGGGTTCCAAGAGACCCAGTACTTC. Its protein is CASSREGFQETQYF.

As for this clonotype: Compared with germline, one end of the junction differs, possibly owing to a read error. This sequence joins TRBV7-3 and TRBJ1-5, with D maybe TRBD1 (5 bases). Germline CDR1 SGHTA, CDR2 FQGTGA. The length of the CDR3 is 16 residues. In DNA, the CDR3 is TGTGCCAGCAGTTTAAACGGGGGACTAGCGCCAGAGACCCAGCATTTT. Amino acid sequence: CASSLNGGLAPETQHF.

This clonotype was seen repeatedly, ten times or more. The chain carries TRBV7-9 and TRBJ2-7, with D hard to call. V gave up 1 base and J gave up 7 bases, with 8 bases separating them. The CDR3 is 12 residues long. CDR1 is SEHNR and CDR2 is FQNEAQ in the germline V gene (reference sequence). CDR3 nucleotides: TGTGCCAGCAGCTTAGGTTCATCGGAGCAGTACTTC. Its protein product is CASSLGSSEQYF.